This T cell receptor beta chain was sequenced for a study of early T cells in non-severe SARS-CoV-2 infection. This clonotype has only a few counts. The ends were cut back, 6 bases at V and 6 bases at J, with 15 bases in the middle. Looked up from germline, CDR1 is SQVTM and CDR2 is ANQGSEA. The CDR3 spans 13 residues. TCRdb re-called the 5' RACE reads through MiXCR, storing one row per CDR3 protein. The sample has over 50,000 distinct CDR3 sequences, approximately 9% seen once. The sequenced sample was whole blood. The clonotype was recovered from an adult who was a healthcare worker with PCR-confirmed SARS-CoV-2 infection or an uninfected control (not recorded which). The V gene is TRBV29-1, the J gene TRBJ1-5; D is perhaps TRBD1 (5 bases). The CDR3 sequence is CSVGDYTGQPQHF. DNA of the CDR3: TGCAGCGTAGGGGATTACACCGGTCAGCCCCAGCATTTT.